The rows below give T cell receptor beta chains drawn from one sample of a study of control samples from healthy donors and cancer patients. The method was immunoSEQ multiplex PCR; TCRdb's version includes in-frame clones alone and lacks a portion of them. The sample holds about 110,000 clones, under 90% seen once. The sample taken for sequencing was blood. Receptors originate from a woman aged 45-65 years in good health. The CDR3 runs from the conserved cysteine through the conserved F or W. A D gene is named only where the DNA matches it firmly.

j_call cdr3_length v_call d_call cdr3_nt cdr3_aa
TRBJ1-1 18 TRBV3-1/TRBV3-2 . TGTGCCAGCAGCCAATACCCTCTCTGGGGGGAATTGAACACTGAAGCTTTCTTT CASSQYPLWGELNTEAFF
TRBJ2-1 16 TRBV2 TRBD1 TGTGCCAGCAGGATGAAGCGGTCCAGGGGGAGCAATGAGCAGTTCTTC CASRMKRSRGSNEQFF
TRBJ2-3 16 TRBV11-3 . TGTGCCAGCAGCCCCGGGGGTATGGCCCGCACAGATACGCAGTATTTT CASSPGGMARTDTQYF
TRBJ2-1 16 TRBV24-1 . TGTGCCACCAGTGATGCCGGGACTGATGCCTACAATGAGCAGTTCTTC CATSDAGTDAYNEQFF
TRBJ2-1 15 TRBV18 TRBD2 TGTGCCAGCTCACTTGGGACTAGCGGGAGGTCTGAGCAGTTCTTC CASSLGTSGRSEQFF
TRBJ2-3 15 TRBV3-1/TRBV3-2 . TGTGCCAGCAGCCAATTCCGGGGAAGGGCAGATACGCAGTATTTT CASSQFRGRADTQYF
TRBJ1-1 14 TRBV7-8 . TGTGCCAGCAGCTCCGGGACGGCGGTCACTGAAGCTTTCTTT CASSSGTAVTEAFF
TRBJ2-7 15 TRBV6-2/TRBV6-3 TRBD2 TGTGCCAGCAGTTACCCCCCAGGTTCGGCGGGAGGGCAGTACTTC CASSYPPGSAGGQYF
TRBJ2-5 15 TRBV11-2 . TGTGCCAGCAGCTTAGACCGGGGCCGAAGGGAGACCCAGTACTTC CASSLDRGRRETQYF
TRBJ2-2 14 TRBV6-2/TRBV6-3 . TGTGCCAGCAGTTACGGCCGGACCACCGGGGAGCTGTTTTTT CASSYGRTTGELFF
TRBJ2-5 14 TRBV28 . TGTGCCAGCAGTTTATATGGGGATGCAGAGACCCAGTACTTC CASSLYGDAETQYF
TRBJ1-2 14 TRBV27 TRBD1 TGTGCCAGCCGGCCCGGACAGGCGGGCTATGGCTACACCTTC CASRPGQAGYGYTF
TRBJ1-5 16 TRBV18 TRBD1 TGTGCCAGCTCGCCGGGACAGGGGGTGAACAATCAGCCCCAGCATTTT CASSPGQGVNNQPQHF
TRBJ1-5 14 TRBV3-1/TRBV3-2 . TGTGCCAGCAGCCAAGGGAGGACAGTACAGCCCCAGCATTTT CASSQGRTVQPQHF
TRBJ2-3 14 TRBV9 TRBD2 TGTGCCAGCAGCGTCGGGGGGTCCGCAGATACGCAGTATTTT CASSVGGSADTQYF
TRBJ1-6 15 TRBV10-3 . TGTGCCATCAGTCAGGAGGGCTCCTATAATTCACCCCTCCACTTT CAISQEGSYNSPLHF